Below, 30 T cell receptor beta chains from the same sample are listed, as sequenced in a study of cytotoxic CD8 clonotypes in ibrutinib-treated CLL. Generated by immunoSEQ multiplex PCR, the TCRdb table keeps only in-frame clones and is missing some. Among 60,000 to 65,000 clones, 57% were seen once, and the ten largest hold over 12%. This specimen was PBMCs, taken after 12 months of ibrutinib treatment. The receptors here all came from a human donor with chronic lymphocytic leukemia.

Of note for this clone: Within the sample, other DNA sequences also encode this same CDR3. J is TRBJ2-7 and V is TRBV6-5; 8 bases fit TRBD2. The CDR3 runs 13 residues. Germline trimming cut 5 bases from V and 3 bases from J; bases unmatched to any gene: 3. Looked up from germline, CDR1 is MNHEY and CDR2 is SVGAGI. CDR3 amino acids: CASSPTSGYEQYF. Written as DNA, the CDR3 is TGTGCCAGCAGTCCCACTAGCGGCTACGAGCAGTACTTC.

The chain recombines TRBV27 with TRBJ1-5, with TRBD1 as a possible D gene (5 bases). Germline V gene sequence: CDR1 MNHEY, CDR2 SMNVEV (reference sequence). The germline V and J ends were trimmed by 2 bases and 6 bases, with 8 bases remaining between them. The CDR3 is 13 residues long. CDR3: CASSLRGVQPQHF. The CDR3 DNA reads TGTGCCAGCAGTTTAAGGGGAGTTCAGCCCCAGCATTTT.

The rearrangement uses TRBV5-1 and TRBJ2-5, with D unresolved. CDR3 size: 13 residues. Trimming left V 3 bases short and J 2 bases short, with 8 bases between. Looked up from germline, CDR1 is SGHRS and CDR2 is YFSETQ. The CDR3 coding sequence is TGCGCCAGCAGCTCCGGGCTACAAGAGACCCAGTACTTC. The encoded protein is CASSSGLQETQYF.

Only one count was recorded for this clone. The rearrangement links TRBV5-6 to TRBJ2-6; tentatively, D is TRBD2 (6 bases). This CDR3 contains 15 residues. Looked up from germline, CDR1 is SGHDT and CDR2 is YYEEEE. The V and J ends lost 4 bases and 3 bases respectively, with 11 bases between them. This CDR3 is CASSLGLGGANVLTF. CDR3 sequence (DNA): TGTGCCAGCAGCCTGGGACTCGGTGGGGCCAACGTCCTGACTTTC.

This clone has just a few counts. The V and J genes are TRBV19 and TRBJ2-3; the match to TRBD1 covers 10 bases. V shed 5 bases and J 14 bases; nucleotides not matched to a gene: 7. The length of the CDR3 is 12 residues. Germline CDR1 LNHDA, CDR2 SQIVND (reference sequence). The CDR3 DNA is TGTGCCAGTAGTGCCCGACAGGGGGCGAGGTATTTT. This translates into CASSARQGARYF.

J is TRBJ1-5 and V is TRBV10-1; perhaps TRBD1 as D (5 bases). The CDR3 totals 12 residues. Trimming took off 11 bases at V and 6 bases at J, with 14 bases between the two ends. Germline CDR1 reads WNHNN; CDR2 reads SYGVQD (reference sequence). Here the CDR3 reads CAGGWGGQPQHF. The CDR3 DNA reads TGCGCCGGGGGTTGGGGCGGTCAGCCCCAGCATTTT.

The genes are TRBV5-1 and TRBJ2-2; D unresolved. Germline V lookup: CDR1 SGHRS, CDR2 YFSETQ. This CDR3 is 13 amino acids long. Between the trimmed V and J ends, which lost 2 bases and 7 bases, there was a span of 9 bases. Written as DNA, the CDR3 is TGCGCCAGCAGCTTTCTGGTTGACGGGGAGCTGTTTTTT. Amino acid sequence: CASSFLVDGELFF.

The chain is built from TRBV5-4 and TRBJ2-7, with a possible D match to TRBD1 (5 bases). V was cut by 0 bases and J by 5 bases, with 9 bases left in between. The CDR3 length is 13 residues. The V gene's germline CDR1 is SGHNT and CDR2 YYREEE (reference sequence). The CDR3 here is CASSLGQTDEQYF. CDR3 DNA sequence: TGTGCCAGCAGCTTGGGACAGACGGACGAGCAGTACTTC.

This clone was seen only a few times. The rearrangement uses TRBV2 and TRBJ2-7; 9 positions match TRBD1. This CDR3 has 15 residues. Germline V CDR1 and CDR2: SNHLY, FYNNEI. The trim removed 6 bases at V and 3 bases at J, leaving 9 bases unmatched. CDR3 sequence (DNA): TGTGCCAGCAGAGAGAAGACAGGGGGGGACTACGAGCAGTACTTC. It is translated as CASREKTGGDYEQYF.

This clone is a singleton in its sample. This chain uses TRBV7-2 with TRBJ2-1; TRBD2 matches 11 bases. Germline values: CDR1 SGHTA, CDR2 FQGNSA. With V trimmed by 0 bases and J by 5 bases, 6 bases remained unmatched. The CDR3 consists of 17 residues. The CDR3 loop is CASSLALLAGEDNEQFF. The CDR3 DNA sequence: TGTGCCAGCAGCTTAGCGTTACTAGCGGGAGAGGACAATGAGCAGTTCTTC.

This sequence joins TRBV6-5 and TRBJ1-2; D call uncertain. V lost 5 bases, J lost 8 bases, and 9 bases lay in between. CDR1 is MNHEY, CDR2 SVGAGI, per germline. CDR3 length: 11 amino acids. CDR3 in DNA: TGTGCCAGCAGTGAAGGAGGCGGCTACACCTTC. Translated: CASSEGGGYTF.

This clone was observed a few times. The rearrangement uses TRBV11-2 and TRBJ2-1; TRBD1 matches 8 bases. Germline V gene lookup returns CDR1 SGHAT and CDR2 FQNNGV. This CDR3 has 13 residues. V shed 6 bases, J shed 7 bases, and the junction held 5 bases outside the gene matches. CDR3 sequence (DNA): TGTGCCAGCAGAAGGACAGGGAGGAATGAGCAGTTCTTC. Encoded protein: CASRRTGRNEQFF.

The chain employs TRBV10-2 and TRBJ2-7; possible D gene TRBD2, 6 bases. Trimming left V 8 bases short and J 1 base short, with 15 bases between. This CDR3 is built from 14 residues. Germline values: CDR1 WSHSY, CDR2 SAAADI. This chain's CDR3 is CASSPGGLSYEQYV. The CDR3 DNA reads as TGCGCCAGCTCGCCTGGGGGACTTTCCTACGAGCAGTACGTC.

This sequence joins TRBV6-5 and TRBJ1-1; D is undetermined. Germline V gene sequence: CDR1 MNHEY, CDR2 SVGAGI. The V and J ends lost 2 bases and 0 bases respectively, with 7 bases between them. The CDR3 runs to 14 residues. For the CDR3, the DNA is TGTGCCAGCAGTTACGCGGGTATGAACACTGAAGCTTTCTTT. It yields the protein CASSYAGMNTEAFF.

The gene calls are TRBV10-3 and TRBJ2-3; no clear D gene. The CDR3 is 11 residues long. V lost 10 bases to trimming and J lost 2 bases, with 7 bases between them. Germline CDR1 reads ENHRY; CDR2 reads SYGVKD. CDR3: CATLITDTQYF. CDR3 DNA sequence: TGTGCCACCCTGATCACAGATACGCAGTATTTT.

The chain carries TRBV10-3 and TRBJ2-3, with a tentative D call TRBD1 (5 bases). Per the germline V gene, CDR1 is ENHRY and CDR2 is SYGVKD. The CDR3 has 15 amino acids. V was cut by 3 bases and J by 1 base, with 11 bases left in between. CDR3 sequence: CAISEGEWGTDTQYF. The CDR3 DNA follows: TGTGCCATCAGTGAAGGGGAATGGGGCACAGATACGCAGTATTTT.

The chain carries TRBV27 and TRBJ2-7; 12 bases are a match to TRBD1. The junction had 5 bases not matched to a gene; V was cut back by 4 bases and J by 4 bases. Germline V gene lookup returns CDR1 MNHEY and CDR2 SMNVEV (reference sequence). The CDR3 spans 15 residues. The CDR3 DNA follows: TGTGCCAGCAGTTCCCCGGGACAGGGGGCTTACGAGCAGTACTTC. As protein: CASSSPGQGAYEQYF.

The chain employs TRBV14 and TRBJ1-6; D call uncertain. Looked up from germline, CDR1 is SGHDN and CDR2 is FVKESK. The V end lost 1 base, the J end lost 4 bases, and 11 bases lay between the germline ends. This CDR3 contains 16 residues. CDR3 coding DNA: TGTGCCAGCAGCCAAGCACGCAAAATTTATAATTCACCCCTCCACTTT. Its translation: CASSQARKIYNSPLHF. The variable domain in full, completed from reference TRBV14 and TRBJ1-6, reads EAGVTQFPSHSVIEKGQTVTLRCDPISGHDNLYWYRRVMGKEIKFLLHFVKESKQDESGMPNNRFLAERTGGTYSTLKVQPAELEDSGVYFCASSQARKIYNSPLHFGNGTRLTVT.

By its share, this clone is medium-sized. This chain uses TRBV28 with TRBJ1-2, with unresolved D. V dropped 6 bases and J dropped 7 bases, with 24 bases sitting between them. This CDR3 comprises 16 residues. Germline V gene data show CDR1 as MDHEN and CDR2 as SYDVKM. CDR3 region: CASSLPAEAGSGGYTF. The DNA of the CDR3 is TGTGCCAGCAGCCTCCCTGCCGAGGCGGGGAGCGGTGGCTACACCTTC.

CDR3 nucleotide sequence: TGTGCCAGCAGCTCCACAGGGGGTGGTCAGCCCCAGCATTTT. Residues: CASSSTGGGQPQHF. This chain connects TRBV7-6 to TRBJ1-5, with TRBD1 matching over 8 bases. The CDR3 is 14 amino acids. CDR1 is SGHVS, CDR2 FNYEAQ, per germline. The V segment lost 4 bases and the J segment 6 bases; nucleotides outside the gene matches: 5.

This clone is labeled medium-sized. The V call is TRBV6-5, the J call TRBJ2-3; 8 nucleotides align to TRBD2. CDR1 and CDR2 from the germline V gene are MNHEY and SVGAGI. The CDR3 runs 14 residues. With V trimmed by 9 bases and J by 6 bases, 11 bases remained unmatched. CDR3 region: CASGTSGGGDTQYF. The DNA of the CDR3 is TGTGCCAGTGGAACTAGCGGTGGGGGGGATACGCAGTATTTT.

The CDR3 reads CSVAANYEQYF. As DNA, the CDR3 is TGCAGCGTCGCCGCAAATTACGAGCAGTACTTC. The rearrangement links TRBV29-1 to TRBJ2-7, with D unclear. This CDR3 contains 11 residues. Germline CDR1 reads SQVTM; CDR2 reads ANQGSEA. V was shortened by 6 bases and J by 4 bases, with 10 bases between the two germline ends.

The chain has TRBV28 and TRBJ2-5, with 7 bases fitting TRBD1. This CDR3 is built from 14 residues. V lost 6 bases and J lost 1; bases outside the gene matches: 5. Germline CDR1 is MDHEN and CDR2 is SYDVKM. For the CDR3, the DNA is TGTGCCAGCAGGGCTCCAGGGGGCCAAGAGACCCAGTACTTC. Translating it yields CASRAPGGQETQYF.

The V and J genes are TRBV2 and TRBJ2-7; 9 nucleotides line up with TRBD1. This CDR3 contains 15 residues. The V gene end was trimmed by 6 bases and the J gene end by 9 bases; junction bases not matched to a gene: 15. The germline V gene encodes CDR1 SNHLY and CDR2 FYNNEI. The CDR3, as DNA: TGTGCCAGCAGCCTACAGGGGGCCGGTCGTAATGGGCAGTACTTC. Encoded protein: CASSLQGAGRNGQYF. Supplemented by reference TRBV2 and TRBJ2-7, the full variable domain reads EPEVTQTPSHQVTQMGQEVILRCVPISNHLYFYWYRQILGQKVEFLVSFYNNEISEKSEIFDDQFSVERPDGSNFTLKIRSTKLEDSAMYFCASSLQGAGRNGQYFGPGTRLTVT.

The CDR3 loop reads CASSLEGLANSYNEQFF. Written as DNA, the CDR3 is TGCGCCAGCAGCTTGGAGGGACTAGCGAACTCCTACAATGAGCAGTTCTTC. This chain connects TRBV5-1 to TRBJ2-1; 10 bases align to TRBD2. CDR1 and CDR2 from the germline V gene are SGHRS and YFSETQ. With 0 bases clipped from V and 0 bases from J, the junction kept 3 bases outside the gene matches. The CDR3 has 17 residues.

The chain couples TRBV5-6 to TRBJ2-6; D not certain. V lost 3 bases and J 0 bases, leaving 7 bases between the germline ends. In germline, CDR1 is SGHDT, CDR2 YYEEEE. This CDR3 has 15 amino acids. This CDR3 is CASSSTISGANVLTF. The CDR3 DNA sequence: TGTGCCAGCAGCTCAACTATCTCTGGGGCCAACGTCCTGACTTTC.

The chain carries TRBV7-8 and TRBJ2-7; D perhaps matches TRBD2 (7 bases). The V end lost 3 bases, the J end lost 5 bases, and 20 bases lay between the germline ends. This CDR3 is built from 16 residues. CDR1 is SGHVS, CDR2 FQNEAQ, per germline. CDR3 nucleotides: TGTGCCAGCAGCTTCGTATTCTCGGGGGGCCTAAACGAGCAGTACGTC. Protein sequence: CASSFVFSGGLNEQYV.

This clone was recorded a few times. The CDR3 here is CASSLVGGAQGEQFF. The CDR3 DNA sequence: TGTGCCAGCAGTTTGGTGGGGGGCGCGCAGGGTGAGCAGTTCTTC. The J gene is TRBJ2-1, the V gene TRBV7-8; D tentatively reads TRBD1 or TRBD2 (6 bases each). This CDR3 is 15 amino acids long. With 6 bases removed from V and 9 bases from J, the gap between germline ends came to 21 bases. Germline values: CDR1 SGHVS, CDR2 FQNEAQ.

This clone was detected a few times. The V gene is TRBV29-1, the J gene TRBJ1-2, with D perhaps matching TRBD1 (5 bases). This CDR3 region has 13 residues. Trimming took 1 base from V and 6 from J, leaving 12 bases between them. CDR1 and CDR2 (germline): SQVTM, ANQGSEA. The CDR3 is CSVEGGGMNGYTF. CDR3 nucleotide sequence: TGCAGCGTTGAAGGGGGCGGAATGAATGGCTACACCTTC.

Worth noting for this clone: Other nucleotide sequences in the sample specify the same CDR3. The V call is TRBV6-5, the J call TRBJ1-2, with 9 bases that match TRBD1. The CDR3 length is 13 residues. Germline V CDR1 and CDR2: MNHEY, SVGAGI. Trimming cost V 5 bases and J 5 bases; bases outside gene matches: 3. CDR3 bases: TGTGCCAGCAGTGCTGACAGGGGGTATGGCTACACCTTC. Translated: CASSADRGYGYTF.